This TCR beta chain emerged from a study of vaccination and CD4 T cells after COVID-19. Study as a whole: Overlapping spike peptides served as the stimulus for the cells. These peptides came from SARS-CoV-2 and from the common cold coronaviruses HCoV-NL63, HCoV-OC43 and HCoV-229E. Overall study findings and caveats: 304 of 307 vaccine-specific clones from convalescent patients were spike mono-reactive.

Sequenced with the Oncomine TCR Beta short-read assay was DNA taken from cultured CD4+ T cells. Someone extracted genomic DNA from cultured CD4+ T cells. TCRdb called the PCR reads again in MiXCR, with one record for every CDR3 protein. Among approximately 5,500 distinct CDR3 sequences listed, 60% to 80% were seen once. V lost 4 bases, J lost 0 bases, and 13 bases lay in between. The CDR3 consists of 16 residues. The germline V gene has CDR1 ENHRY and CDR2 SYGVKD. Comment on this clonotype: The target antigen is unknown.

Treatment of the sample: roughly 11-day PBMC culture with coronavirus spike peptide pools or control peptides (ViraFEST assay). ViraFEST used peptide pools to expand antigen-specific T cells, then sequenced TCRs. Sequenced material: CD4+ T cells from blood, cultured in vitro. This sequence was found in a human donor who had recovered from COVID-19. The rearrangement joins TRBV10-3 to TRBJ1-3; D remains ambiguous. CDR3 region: CAISVGSLSSGNTIYF. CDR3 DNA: TGTGCCATCAGTGTGGGCAGCTTAAGCTCTGGAAACACCATATATTTT.